The clone carrying this T cell receptor (beta chain) was detected only a few times. Its matching antigen is unknown. The entry originates in a study of beta chain features in type 1 diabetes. Overall study: On cell yields, gender and age, patients and healthy donors were similar. Study observations and caveats: A possible short-template PCR bias applies equally to patients and controls. There was a moderate but significant shortening of TCRB CDR3s in all four CD4+ subsets of Type 1 diabetes patients.

The investigators reverse transcribed all of the isolated RNA, so they sequenced expressed TCRB transcripts. The repertoire was sequenced with immunoSEQ multiplex PCR; TCRdb's copy has only in-frame clones and lacks some. The sample includes approximately 170,000 clones, 7.8% of them seen just once. Trimming left V 3 bases short and J 2 bases short, with 7 bases between. The CDR3 extends over 14 amino acids. CDR1 and CDR2 from the germline V gene are MDHEN and SYDVKM. The chain links TRBV28 to TRBJ2-2, with D unclear. The receptor's source is a woman in her thirties or forties with type 1 diabetes. Sequenced sample: central memory CD4+ T cells from blood. This CDR3 is CASSFGRNTGELFF. The DNA of the CDR3 is TGTGCCAGCAGTTTCGGTAGAAACACCGGGGAGCTGTTTTTT. Based on the CDR3 plus reference TRBV28 and TRBJ2-2, the full variable domain is DVKVTQSSRYLVKRTGEKVFLECVQDMDHENMFWYRQDPGLGLRLIYFSYDVKMKEKGDIPEGYSVSREKKERFSLILESASTNQTSMYLCASSFGRNTGELFFGEGSRLTVL.